This T cell receptor (beta chain) was sequenced for a study of blood T cell repertoires in COVID-19. Trimming at V came to 4 bases and at J to 6 bases, leaving 5 bases not matched to a gene. The germline V gene encodes CDR1 MDHEN and CDR2 SYDVKM. The CDR3 totals 14 residues. Only in-frame clones appear in the TCRdb table, and some are missing; sequencing was by immunoSEQ multiplex PCR. The sample consists of around 80,000 clones, approximately 92% of them appearing once. The sequence came from a woman over 75 with acute or convalescent COVID-19. Source material: peripheral blood. The chain carries TRBV28 and TRBJ1-5, with TRBD1 identical over 8 bases. CDR3 region: CASSSTGGGQPQHF. The CDR3 DNA reads TGTGCCAGCAGTTCCACAGGGGGTGGTCAGCCCCAGCATTTT.